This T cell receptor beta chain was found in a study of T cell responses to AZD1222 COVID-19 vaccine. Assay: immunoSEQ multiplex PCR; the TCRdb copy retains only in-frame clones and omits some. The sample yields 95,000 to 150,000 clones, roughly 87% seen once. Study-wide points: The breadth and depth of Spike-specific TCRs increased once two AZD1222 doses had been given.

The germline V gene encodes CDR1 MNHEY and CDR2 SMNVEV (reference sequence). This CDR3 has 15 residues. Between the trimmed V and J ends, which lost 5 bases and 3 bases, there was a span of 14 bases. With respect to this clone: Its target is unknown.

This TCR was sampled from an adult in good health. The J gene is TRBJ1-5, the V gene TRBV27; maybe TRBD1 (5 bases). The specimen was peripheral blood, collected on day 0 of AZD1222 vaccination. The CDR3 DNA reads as TGTGCCAGCAGTACAACAGGAGGGTCCAATCAGCCCCAGCATTTT. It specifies CASSTTGGSNQPQHF.